This passage covers 17 T cell receptor beta chains from one sample sequenced in a study of blood T cell repertoires in COVID-19. Only in-frame clones appear in the TCRdb table, and some are missing; sequencing was by immunoSEQ multiplex PCR. The table lists fewer than 250,000 clones, roughly nine tenths of them singletons. The sequencing input was peripheral blood. Receptors were obtained from a woman in her 50s with acute or convalescent COVID-19.

The genes are TRBV18 and TRBJ2-5, with 12 bases identical to TRBD2. This CDR3 contains 18 residues. The V gene's germline CDR1 is KGHSH and CDR2 LQKENI. V shed 6 bases, J shed 0 bases, and the junction held 11 bases outside the gene matches. CDR3 in amino acids: CASSPVTSGGEYQETQYF. The CDR3 DNA sequence: TGTGCCAGCTCCCCCGTGACTAGCGGGGGAGAGTACCAAGAGACCCAGTACTTC. The whole variable domain, filled in from reference TRBV18 and TRBJ2-5, reads NAGVMQNPRHLVRRRGQEARLRCSPMKGHSHVYWYRQLPEEGLKFMVYLQKENIIDESGMPKERFSAEFPKEGPSILRIQQVVRGDSAAYFCASSPVTSGGEYQETQYFGPGTRLLVL.

Regarding this clone: The sample has other DNA sequences that encode this CDR3 too. V is TRBV13 and J is TRBJ2-7; TRBD2 agrees at 13 bases. Trimming took 4 bases from V and 1 from J; bases not matched to a gene: 1. In germline, CDR1 is PRHDT, CDR2 FYEKMQ (reference sequence). CDR3 size: 15 residues. The chain's CDR3 is CASSSGLAGSYEQYF. The CDR3 DNA follows: TGTGCCAGCAGCTCGGGACTAGCGGGGTCCTACGAGCAGTACTTC. Complete variable domain (other parts from reference TRBV13 and TRBJ2-7): AAGVIQSPRHLIKEKRETATLKCYPIPRHDTVYWYQQGPGQDPQFLISFYEKMQSDKGSIPDRFSAQQFSDYHSELNMSSLELGDSALYFCASSSGLAGSYEQYFGPGTRLTVT.

The V call is TRBV7-3, the J call TRBJ2-3, with TRBD2 as a possible D gene (6 bases). V was cut by 5 bases and J by 0 bases, with 12 bases left in between. This CDR3 contains 15 residues. Germline V gene lookup returns CDR1 SGHTA and CDR2 FQGTGA. The CDR3 DNA sequence: TGTGCCAGCAGCGCGGCGAGCGGGAGCACAGATACGCAGTATTTT. This encodes CASSAASGSTDTQYF.

The CDR3 DNA reads as TGCGCCAGCAGCCAAGACCAGGCCCAGGGCCGCTACGAGCAGTACTTC. Translated: CASSQDQAQGRYEQYF. The genes are TRBV4-1 and TRBJ2-7, with D tentatively TRBD1 (5 bases). V was clipped by 0 bases and J by 3 bases, with 15 bases between them. Per the germline V gene, CDR1 is MGHRA and CDR2 is YSYEKL. There are 16 residues in the CDR3.

The V call is TRBV5-1, the J call TRBJ2-2; 7 bases are a match to TRBD2. The CDR3 sequence is 15 residues long. The V gene end was trimmed by 1 base and the J gene end by 2 bases; junction bases not matched to a gene: 2. CDR1 and CDR2 (germline): SGHRS, YFSETQ. The CDR3 coding sequence is TGCGCCAGCAGCTTGTCGGGGGGAAACACCGGGGAGCTGTTTTTT. Translation gives CASSLSGGNTGELFF. The variable domain in full, completed from reference TRBV5-1 and TRBJ2-2, reads KAGVTQTPRYLIKTRGQQVTLSCSPISGHRSVSWYQQTPGQGLQFLFEYFSETQRNKGNFPGRFSGRQFSNSRSEMNVSTLELGDSALYLCASSLSGGNTGELFFGEGSRLTVL.

The V and J genes are TRBV7-9 and TRBJ2-3; 7 nucleotides align to TRBD2. The CDR3 covers 15 residues. Germline V gives CDR1 SEHNR, CDR2 FQNEAQ (reference sequence). Trimming removed 2 bases from V and 5 bases from J; junction bases left unmatched: 7. The CDR3, as DNA: TGTGCCAGCAGCTTACGGGGGGAATTAGGAGATACGCAGTATTTT. This codes for CASSLRGELGDTQYF. The entire variable domain, with the rest obtained from reference TRBV7-9 and TRBJ2-3, is as follows: DTGVSQNPRHKITKRGQNVTFRCDPISEHNRLYWYRQTLGQGPEFLTYFQNEAQLEKSRLLSDRFSAERPKGSFSTLEIQRTEQGDSAMYLCASSLRGELGDTQYFGPGTRLTVL.

The chain carries TRBV11-2 and TRBJ1-6; D might be TRBD1 (5 bases). Germline assignment: CDR1 SGHAT and CDR2 FQNNGV. The CDR3 spans 16 residues. The ends were cut back, 1 base at V and 9 bases at J, with 16 bases in the middle. This chain's CDR3 is CASSLGWGRVFSPLHF. In DNA form, the CDR3 reads TGTGCCAGCAGCTTAGGCTGGGGCAGGGTCTTTTCACCCCTCCACTTT.

The gene calls are TRBV10-2 and TRBJ2-7; 12 bases map to TRBD2. The CDR3 spans 14 residues. The V segment lost 6 bases and the J segment 3 bases; nucleotides outside the gene matches: 3. The germline gives CDR1 WSHSY, CDR2 SAAADI. The CDR3 reads CASRLAGGLYEQYF. In DNA, the CDR3 is TGCGCCAGCAGGCTAGCGGGGGGGCTCTACGAGCAGTACTTC.

The rearrangement uses TRBV6-5 and TRBJ1-5; 9 nucleotides align to TRBD1. The germline CDR1 and CDR2 sequences are MNHEY and SVGAGI. CDR3 length equals 15 residues. The V segment lost 6 bases and the J segment 1 base; nucleotides outside the gene matches: 4. As DNA, the CDR3 is TGTGCCAGCAGCTCGGGACAGGGAAGCAATCAGCCCCAGCATTTT. Its translation: CASSSGQGSNQPQHF.

The chain joins TRBV7-9 to TRBJ2-5; D uncertain. This CDR3 is built from 13 residues. Germline assignment: CDR1 SEHNR and CDR2 FQNEAQ (reference sequence). The V end was cut by 4 bases, the J end by 1 base, with 7 bases between. The CDR3 is CASSSSPQETQYF. Written as DNA, the CDR3 is TGTGCCAGCAGCTCGTCCCCCCAAGAGACCCAGTACTTC.

This clone was observed a single time. The V and J genes are TRBV5-4 and TRBJ1-1; D might be TRBD1 (6 bases). Germline values: CDR1 SGHNT, CDR2 YYREEE (reference sequence). V gave up 4 bases and J gave up 6 bases, with 16 bases separating them. The CDR3 has 14 amino acids. CDR3 region: CASSPSGGWSEAFF. The CDR3 region has the DNA TGTGCCAGCAGCCCCAGCGGGGGCTGGTCTGAAGCTTTCTTT.

The chain joins TRBV24-1 to TRBJ2-2; a possible D gene is TRBD1 (6 bases). Per the germline V gene, CDR1 is KGHDR and CDR2 is SFDVKD. CDR3 length: 14 amino acids. V dropped 4 bases and J dropped 5 bases, with 10 bases sitting between them. The CDR3 DNA follows: TGTGCCACCAGTGACACAGGGTTGACCGGGGAGCTGTTTTTT. Protein product: CATSDTGLTGELFF.

The chain recombines TRBV19 with TRBJ2-7, with D maybe TRBD1 (6 bases). Trimming shortened V by 3 bases and J by 2 bases, and 11 bases separated the two germline ends. This CDR3 region has 14 residues. Germline V lookup: CDR1 LNHDA, CDR2 SQIVND (reference sequence). CDR3 coding DNA: TGTGCCAGTAGTATTACTGAGGGGGCCTACGAGCAGTACTTC. This gives the protein CASSITEGAYEQYF.

The V and J genes are TRBV5-1 and TRBJ1-6, with 8 bases matching TRBD1. The CDR3 loop spans 18 amino acids. The germline CDR1 and CDR2 sequences are SGHRS and YFSETQ. J was trimmed by 1 base and V by 8 bases; bases with no gene match: 14. CDR3 amino acids: CASNLGAGGISYNSPLHF. The DNA for the CDR3 is TGCGCCAGTAATTTAGGGGCAGGGGGCATATCCTATAATTCACCCCTCCACTTT.

The gene calls are TRBV5-1 and TRBJ2-1; 14 positions agree with TRBD2. Germline CDR1 and CDR2: SGHRS and YFSETQ. V was clipped by 0 bases and J by 6 bases; unmatched bases: 5. The CDR3 contains 17 residues. CDR3 region: CASSLGLAGGLGNEQFF. The DNA for the CDR3 is TGCGCCAGCAGCTTGGGACTAGCGGGGGGGCTTGGCAATGAGCAGTTCTTC. Combining the CDR3 with reference TRBV5-1 and TRBJ2-1 gives the whole variable domain KAGVTQTPRYLIKTRGQQVTLSCSPISGHRSVSWYQQTPGQGLQFLFEYFSETQRNKGNFPGRFSGRQFSNSRSEMNVSTLELGDSALYLCASSLGLAGGLGNEQFFGPGTRLTVL.

The CDR3 is CASSFGEKLHEQYF. CDR3 DNA sequence: TGTGCCAGCAGCTTCGGGGAGAAGTTACACGAGCAGTACTTC. V gene TRBV11-2 combines with J gene TRBJ2-7, with D perhaps TRBD2 (5 bases). V was trimmed by 3 bases and J by 5 bases, leaving 14 bases between them. Per germline, CDR1 SGHAT and CDR2 FQNNGV. The CDR3 contains 14 residues.

The chain carries TRBV5-1 and TRBJ2-3; 11 bases line up with TRBD2. Germline V lookup: CDR1 SGHRS, CDR2 YFSETQ. This CDR3 has 16 amino acids. V gave up 3 bases and J gave up 2 bases; unmatched junction bases: 5. CDR3 coding DNA: TGCGCCAGCAGCTCCGGGACTAGCGGTTCCACAGATACGCAGTATTTT. This codes for CASSSGTSGSTDTQYF.